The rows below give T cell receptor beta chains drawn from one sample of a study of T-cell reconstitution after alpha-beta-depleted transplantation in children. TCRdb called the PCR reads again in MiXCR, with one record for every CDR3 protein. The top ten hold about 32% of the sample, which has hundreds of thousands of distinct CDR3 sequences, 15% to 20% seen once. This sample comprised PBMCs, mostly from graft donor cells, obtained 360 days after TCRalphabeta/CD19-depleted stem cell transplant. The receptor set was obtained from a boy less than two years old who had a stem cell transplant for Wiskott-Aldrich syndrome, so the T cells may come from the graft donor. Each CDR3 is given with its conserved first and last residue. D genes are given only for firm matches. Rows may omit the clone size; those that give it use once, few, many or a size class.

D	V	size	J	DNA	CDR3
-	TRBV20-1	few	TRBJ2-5	TGCAGTGCTAGCCAACCAACTAGGGAGACCCAGTACTTC	CSASQPTRETQYF
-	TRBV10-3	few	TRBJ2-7	TGTGCCATCAGTGCTGGGTTAGAGCAGTACTTC	CAISAGLEQYF
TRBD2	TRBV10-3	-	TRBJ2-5	TGTGCCATCAACGTGGGAGGGCCCCCAGAGACCCAGTACTTC	CAINVGGPPETQYF
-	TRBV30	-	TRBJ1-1	TGTGCCTGGAGTATCGGACTAGAGGCTGAAGCTTTCTTT	CAWSIGLEAEAFF
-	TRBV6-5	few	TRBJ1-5	TGTGCCAGCAAAAGGTCAGCCTCATGGCCCCAGCATTTT	CASKRSASWPQHF
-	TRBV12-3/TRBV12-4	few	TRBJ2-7	TGTGCCAGCAGCCGGGACATTAACTACGAGCAGTACTTC	CASSRDINYEQYF
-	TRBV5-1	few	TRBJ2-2	TGCGCCAGCAGCCCAAGACTGGCGAACACCGGGGAGCTGTTTTTT	CASSPRLANTGELFF
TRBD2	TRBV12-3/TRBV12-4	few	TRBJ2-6	TGTGCCAGCAGTTTGCGGGGGGCAGGCTCTGGGGCCAACGTCCTGACTTTC	CASSLRGAGSGANVLTF
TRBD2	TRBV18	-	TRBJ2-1	TGTGCCAGCTCACCATTTAGCGGGAGTGAGTTAATGCAGTTCTTC	CASSPFSGSELMQFF
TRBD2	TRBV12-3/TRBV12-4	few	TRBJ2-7	TGTGCCAGCAGCCAATCGGGACTAGCGGCAATCGAGCAGTACTTC	CASSQSGLAAIEQYF
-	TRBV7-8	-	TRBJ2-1	TGTGCCAGCAGCCCCCCCGGGGACAATGAGCAGTTCTTC	CASSPPGDNEQFF
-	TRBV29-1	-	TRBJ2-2	TGCAGCGTTTCCACAGTGAGCTTCGGGGAGCTGTTTTTT	CSVSTVSFGELFF
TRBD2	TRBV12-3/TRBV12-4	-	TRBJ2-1	TGTGCCAGCAAAGCCCCGGGACTAGCTATCAATGAGCAGTTCTTC	CASKAPGLAINEQFF
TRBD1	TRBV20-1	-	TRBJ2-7	TGCAGGCCCGGGACAGGGTCCTACGAGCAGTACTTC	CRPGTGSYEQYF
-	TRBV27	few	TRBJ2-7	TGTGCCAGCAGTCTCTTCCACGACAGCTCCTACGAGCAGTACTTC	CASSLFHDSSYEQYF
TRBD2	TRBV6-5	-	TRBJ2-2	TGTGCCAGCAGTTACTCCGGTAGCGGGAGGTCCACCGGGGAGCTGTTTTTT	CASSYSGSGRSTGELFF
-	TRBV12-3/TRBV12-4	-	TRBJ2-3	TGTGCCAGCAGTCGACAATCAAAAGATACGCAGTATTTT	CASSRQSKDTQYF
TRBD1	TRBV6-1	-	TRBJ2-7	TGTGCCAGCGGAAATGGACAGGGGAAAAGATACGAGCAGTACTTC	CASGNGQGKRYEQYF
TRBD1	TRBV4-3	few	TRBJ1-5	TGCGCCAGCAGCCAAGATGTGGGACAGTTCAATCAGCCCCAGCATTTT	CASSQDVGQFNQPQHF